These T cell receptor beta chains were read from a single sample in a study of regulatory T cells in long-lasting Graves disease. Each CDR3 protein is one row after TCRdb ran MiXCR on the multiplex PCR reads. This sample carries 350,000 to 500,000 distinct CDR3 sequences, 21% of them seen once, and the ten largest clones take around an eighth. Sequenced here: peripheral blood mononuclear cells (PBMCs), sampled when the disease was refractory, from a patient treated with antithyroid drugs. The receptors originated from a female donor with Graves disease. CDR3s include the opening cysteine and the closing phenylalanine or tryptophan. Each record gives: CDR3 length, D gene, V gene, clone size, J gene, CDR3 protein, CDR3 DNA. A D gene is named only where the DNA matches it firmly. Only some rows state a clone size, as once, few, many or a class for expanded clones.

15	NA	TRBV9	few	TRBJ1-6	CASSVDGVNNSPLHF	TGTGCCAGCAGCGTAGACGGCGTAAACAATTCACCCCTCCACTTT
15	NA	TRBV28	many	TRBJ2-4	CASSYGDSAKNIQYF	TGTGCCAGCAGTTACGGGGATTCGGCCAAAAACATTCAGTACTTC
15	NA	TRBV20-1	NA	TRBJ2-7	CSAREGGQGYYEQYF	TGCAGTGCTAGAGAGGGGGGGCAGGGATACTACGAGCAGTACTTC
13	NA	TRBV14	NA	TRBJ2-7	CASSPSVPYEQYF	TGTGCCAGCAGCCCGTCCGTTCCCTACGAGCAGTACTTC
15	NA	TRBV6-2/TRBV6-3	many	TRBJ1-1	CASSPVTSLRTEAFF	TGTGCCAGCAGCCCCGTGACATCCCTCCGTACTGAAGCTTTCTTT
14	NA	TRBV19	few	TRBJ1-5	CASRPAYSNQPQHF	TGTGCCAGTAGGCCGGCTTATAGCAATCAGCCCCAGCATTTT
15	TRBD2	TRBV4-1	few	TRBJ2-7	CASASDTSGSYEQYF	TGCGCCAGCGCCTCCGATACTAGCGGCTCCTACGAGCAGTACTTC
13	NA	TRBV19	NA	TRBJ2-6	CASTKPGANVLTF	TGTGCCAGTACCAAACCTGGGGCCAACGTCCTGACTTTC
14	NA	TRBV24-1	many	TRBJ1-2	CATSDSARGYGYTF	TGTGCCACCAGTGATTCAGCAAGGGGTTATGGCTACACCTTC
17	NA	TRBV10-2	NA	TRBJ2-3	CASRGLGARGGTDTQYF	TGCGCCAGCAGGGGCCTAGGTGCCCGAGGCGGCACAGATACGCAGTATTTT
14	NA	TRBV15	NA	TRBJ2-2	CATSGSARTGELFF	TGTGCCACCAGCGGTAGCGCCCGAACCGGGGAGCTGTTTTTT
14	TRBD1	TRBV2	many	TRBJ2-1	CASSEVTGVNEQFF	TGTGCCAGCAGTGAGGTAACAGGGGTCAATGAGCAGTTCTTC
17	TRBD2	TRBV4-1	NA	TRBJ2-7	CASSPRSGTSGGYEQYF	TGCGCCAGCAGCCCCCGAAGCGGGACTAGCGGGGGCTACGAGCAGTACTTC
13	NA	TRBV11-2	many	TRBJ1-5	CASSSSDDQPQHF	TGTGCCAGCAGCTCCTCAGACGATCAGCCCCAGCATTTT
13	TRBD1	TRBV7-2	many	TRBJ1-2	CASRRTGRYGYTF	TGTGCCAGCAGGAGGACAGGGAGGTATGGCTACACCTTC
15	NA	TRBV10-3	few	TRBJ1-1	CATAQGSVWNTEAFF	TGTGCCACCGCGCAGGGGTCCGTCTGGAACACTGAAGCTTTCTTT
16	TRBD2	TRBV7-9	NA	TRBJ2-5	CASSSGLALYQETQYF	TGTGCCAGCAGCTCGGGACTAGCGTTATACCAAGAGACCCAGTACTTC
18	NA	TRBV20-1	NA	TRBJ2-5	CSASEEGGKVGFQETQYF	TGCAGTGCTAGTGAGGAGGGGGGGAAGGTGGGGTTCCAAGAGACCCAGTACTTC
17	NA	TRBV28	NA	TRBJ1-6	CASSFSTDSSYNSPLHF	TGTGCCAGCAGTTTTTCGACGGATAGCTCCTATAATTCACCCCTCCACTTT
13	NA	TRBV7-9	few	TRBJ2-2	CASSWHTTGELFF	TGTGCCAGCAGCTGGCATACCACCGGGGAGCTGTTTTTT
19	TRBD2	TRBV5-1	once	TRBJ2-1	CASSLMQGLGLASYDEQFF	TGCGCCAGCAGCTTGATGCAGGGGCTAGGACTAGCGTCCTACGATGAGCAGTTCTTC
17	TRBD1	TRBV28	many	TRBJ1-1	CASTSLPGTAMNTEAFF	TGTGCCAGCACCTCATTGCCCGGGACAGCCATGAACACTGAAGCTTTCTTT
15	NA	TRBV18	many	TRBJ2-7	CASSADLRHPYEQYF	TGTGCCAGCTCAGCGGACCTCCGGCATCCCTACGAGCAGTACTTC
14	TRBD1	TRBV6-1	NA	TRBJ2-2	CASSEGDRAGELFF	TGTGCCAGCAGTGAGGGGGACAGGGCCGGGGAGCTGTTTTTT
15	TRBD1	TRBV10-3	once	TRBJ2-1	CAIGPQGAGYNEQFF	TGTGCCATCGGGCCACAGGGGGCGGGGTACAATGAGCAGTTCTTC
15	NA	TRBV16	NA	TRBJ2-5	CASSQSEDRRETQYF	TGTGCCAGCAGCCAATCGGAAGACCGTCGGGAGACCCAGTACTTC
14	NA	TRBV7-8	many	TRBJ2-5	CASSRNDGGETQYF	TGTGCCAGCAGCCGAAATGACGGAGGAGAGACCCAGTACTTC
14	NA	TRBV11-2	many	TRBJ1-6	CASSLIAGFSPLHF	TGTGCCAGCAGCTTAATAGCGGGTTTTTCACCCCTCCACTTT
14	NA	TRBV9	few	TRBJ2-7	CASSFTSANYEQYF	TGTGCCAGCAGCTTCACTAGTGCAAACTACGAGCAGTACTTC
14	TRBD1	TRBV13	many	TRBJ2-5	CASSTGTAKETQYF	TGTGCCAGCAGCACCGGGACAGCCAAAGAGACCCAGTACTTC